This T cell receptor (beta chain) stems from a study of T-cell memory formation after mild COVID-19. TCRdb re-called the 5' RACE reads through MiXCR, storing one row per CDR3 protein. In the table there are about 430,000 distinct CDR3 sequences, approximately 18% of which are singletons. Germline V CDR1 and CDR2: MNHEY, SVGAGI. Deletions cut 2 bases from V and 10 bases from J, with 9 bases between. This CDR3 is 13 amino acids long. The sequenced material came from PBMCs or a T cell subset sorted from them (not recorded which). This chain links TRBV6-5 with TRBJ1-6; the D gene is possibly TRBD1 (5 bases). The clonotype comes from a man younger than 30 who had mild COVID-19 (a few samples of this study predate the infection). Cell type and time point are not known. The CDR3 DNA is TGTGCCAGCAGTTACCCAGGGCGGTCACCCCTCCACTTT. It encodes CASSYPGRSPLHF.